At least ten counts were recorded for the clone carrying this TCR beta chain. Time point given: blood at routine non-recurrence follow-up after resection. There are 16 residues in the CDR3. J was trimmed by 6 bases and V by 3 bases; bases with no gene match: 9. CDR1 and CDR2 from the germline V gene are SGDLS and YYNGEE. This sample was included in a study of spatial heterogeneity in lung cancer. Study details: Combinations of a unique TCR and a UMI were tallied in raw reads, and on average each appeared more than ten times.

From the 5' RACE reads, TCRdb called clonotypes with MiXCR, one entry per CDR3 protein. The sample comprises roughly 71,000 distinct CDR3 sequences, 7.5% to 10% of which are singletons, and less than 2% rests with the top ten. This material consisted of PBMCs, taken at follow-up. This chain uses TRBV9 with TRBJ2-1; 10 nucleotides agree with TRBD2. The sequence came from a female donor with early-stage non-small cell lung cancer. CDR3 DNA: TGTGCCAGCAGCGACCTGACTAGCGGGCTTCTCAATGAGCAGTTCTTC. Translation: CASSDLTSGLLNEQFF.